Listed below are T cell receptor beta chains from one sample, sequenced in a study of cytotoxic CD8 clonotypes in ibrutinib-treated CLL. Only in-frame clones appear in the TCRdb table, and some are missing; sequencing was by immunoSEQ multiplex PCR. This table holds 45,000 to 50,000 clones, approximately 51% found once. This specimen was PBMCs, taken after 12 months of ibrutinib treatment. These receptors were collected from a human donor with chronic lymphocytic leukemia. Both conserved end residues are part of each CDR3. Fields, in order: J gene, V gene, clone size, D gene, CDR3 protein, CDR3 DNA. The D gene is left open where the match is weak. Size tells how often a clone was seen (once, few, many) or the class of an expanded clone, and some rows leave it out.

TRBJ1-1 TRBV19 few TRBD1 CASSKSGGANTEAFF TGTGCCAGTAGCAAGTCAGGGGGTGCGAACACTGAAGCTTTCTTT
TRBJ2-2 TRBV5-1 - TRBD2 CASSLTPGLAGRQEVAGELFF TGCGCCAGCAGTTTAACTCCGGGACTAGCGGGACGACAAGAGGTGGCCGGGGAGCTGTTTTTT
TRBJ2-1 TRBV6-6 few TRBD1 CASSSRSGQGANEQFF TGTGCCAGCAGTTCTCGTTCCGGACAGGGGGCGAATGAGCAGTTCTTC
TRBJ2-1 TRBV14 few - CASSQGGSFANEQFF TGTGCCAGCAGCCAAGGGGGGAGCTTCGCGAATGAGCAGTTCTTC
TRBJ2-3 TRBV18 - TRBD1 CASSPRQGPSGTQYF TGTGCCAGCTCACCTCGACAGGGTCCCTCAGGTACGCAGTATTTT
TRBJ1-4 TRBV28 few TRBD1 CASSRGQFNEKLFF TGTGCCAGCAGCCGGGGACAGTTTAATGAAAAACTGTTTTTT
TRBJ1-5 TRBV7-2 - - CASSLVANQPQHF TGTGCCAGCAGCTTAGTGGCTAATCAGCCCCAGCATTTT
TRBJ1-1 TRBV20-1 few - CSAGRETEAFF TGCAGTGCTGGGAGGGAGACTGAAGCTTTCTTT
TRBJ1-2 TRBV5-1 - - CASNSGTSNYGYTF TGCGCCAGCAACTCCGGGACATCTAACTATGGCTACACCTTC
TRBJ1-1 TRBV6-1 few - CASSERARANTEAFF TGTGCCAGCAGTGAAAGGGCCAGGGCCAACACTGAAGCTTTCTTT
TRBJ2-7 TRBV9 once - CASSEPNGEQYF TGTGCCAGCAGCGAGCCGAACGGGGAGCAGTACTTC
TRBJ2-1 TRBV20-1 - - CSAPIRGEQFF TGCAGTGCCCCTATAAGGGGGGAGCAGTTCTTC
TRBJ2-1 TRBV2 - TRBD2 CASSLLAGVYNEQFF TGTGCCAGCAGTCTCCTAGCGGGAGTATACAATGAGCAGTTCTTC
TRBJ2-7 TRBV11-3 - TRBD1 CASSLEGTAGSYEQYF TGTGCCAGCAGCTTAGAAGGGACAGCAGGCTCCTACGAGCAGTACTTC
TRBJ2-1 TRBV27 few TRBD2 CASSLLPLADHYNEQFF TGTGCCAGCAGTTTATTACCACTAGCGGACCACTACAATGAGCAGTTCTTC
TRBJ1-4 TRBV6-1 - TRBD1 CASEQGMGEKLFF TGTGCCAGCGAACAGGGGATGGGTGAAAAACTGTTTTTT
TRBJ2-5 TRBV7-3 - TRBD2 CASSPSGGRETQYF TGTGCCAGCAGCCCTAGCGGGGGGAGAGAGACCCAGTACTTC
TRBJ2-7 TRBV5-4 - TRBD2 CASSLEGTRFYEQYF TGTGCCAGCAGCTTAGAAGGGACTAGATTCTACGAGCAGTACTTC
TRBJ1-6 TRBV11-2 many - CASSLVSLNSPLHF TGTGCCAGCAGCTTAGTCTCCCTAAATTCACCCCTCCACTTT
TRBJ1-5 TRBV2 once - CASRDGHRGWSNQPQHF TGTGCCAGCAGGGATGGGCATCGAGGGTGGAGCAATCAGCCCCAGCATTTT